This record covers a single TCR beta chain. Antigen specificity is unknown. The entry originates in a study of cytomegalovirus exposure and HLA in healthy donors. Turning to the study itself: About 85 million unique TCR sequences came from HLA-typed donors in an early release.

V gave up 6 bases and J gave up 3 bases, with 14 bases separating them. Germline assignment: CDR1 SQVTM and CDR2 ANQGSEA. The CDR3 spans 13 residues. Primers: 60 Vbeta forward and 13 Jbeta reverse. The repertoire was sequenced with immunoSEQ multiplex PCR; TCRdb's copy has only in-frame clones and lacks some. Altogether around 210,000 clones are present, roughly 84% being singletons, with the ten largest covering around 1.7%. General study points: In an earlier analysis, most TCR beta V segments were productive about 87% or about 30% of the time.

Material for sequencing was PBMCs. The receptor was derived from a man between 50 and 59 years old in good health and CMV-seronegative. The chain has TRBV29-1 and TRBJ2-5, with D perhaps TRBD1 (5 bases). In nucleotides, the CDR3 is TGCAGCGTCAGGGATTCGGGCGAAGAGACCCAGTACTTC. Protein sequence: CSVRDSGEETQYF.